These 17 T cell receptor beta chains were all obtained from the same sample, sequenced in a study of T-cell reconstitution after alpha-beta-depleted transplantation in children. During its preparation, the TCRbeta library received unique molecular identifiers. TCRdb reprocessed the PCR reads with MiXCR, giving one entry per CDR3 protein. Of 40,000 to 60,000 distinct CDR3 sequences listed, approximately 8.7% were seen once; the top ten hold 25% to 30%. The source material was PBMCs, mostly from graft donor cells, sampled 60 days after TCRalphabeta/CD19-depleted stem cell transplant. These receptors came from a male patient between 2 and 10 years old who had a stem cell transplant for chronic granulomatous disease, so the T cells may come from the graft donor.

This clonotype was recorded at least ten times. This chain joins TRBV15 and TRBJ2-7; no firm D call. Germline CDR1 is LNHNV and CDR2 is YYDKDF (reference sequence). The CDR3 runs 13 residues. Trimming cost V 2 bases and J 3 bases, with 8 bases left between them. In DNA, the CDR3 is TGTGCCACCAGCAGAAACTATAACTACGAGCAGTACTTC. Its protein is CATSRNYNYEQYF. The full variable domain, rest sourced from reference TRBV15 and TRBJ2-7, is DAMVIQNPRYQVTQFGKPVTLSCSQTLNHNVMYWYQQKSSQAPKLLFHYYDKDFNNEADTPDNFQSRRPNTSFCFLDIRSPGLGDTAMYLCATSRNYNYEQYFGPGTRLTVT.

By its share, this clonotype is medium-sized (0.01 to 0.1%). This chain joins TRBV14 and TRBJ2-3; no clear D gene. Per germline, CDR1 SGHDN and CDR2 FVKESK. The CDR3 has 13 residues. V lost 1 base and J lost 3, with 5 bases in between. CDR3 residues: CASSQVLTDTQYF. The CDR3 DNA reads TGTGCCAGCAGCCAAGTGTTAACAGATACGCAGTATTTT.

This clonotype was seen repeatedly, ten times or more. The chain carries TRBV20-1 and TRBJ2-3, with D possibly TRBD2 on 6 matching bases. Trimming removed 6 bases from V and 2 bases from J, with 12 bases in between. Germline lookup yields CDR1 DFQATT and CDR2 SNEGSKA (reference sequence). The CDR3 runs 13 residues. CDR3 protein: CSALGEATDTQYF. CDR3 DNA sequence: TGCAGTGCCCTTGGGGAGGCCACAGATACGCAGTATTTT.

Judged by abundance, this clonotype is medium-sized. The chain joins TRBV4-3 to TRBJ2-7; 9 nucleotides line up with TRBD2. Germline CDR1 and CDR2: LGHNA and YSLEER. V gave up 4 bases and J gave up 3 bases; unmatched junction bases: 10. This CDR3 is built from 16 residues. This CDR3 is CASSLSLDSGSYEQYF. The CDR3 DNA reads TGCGCCAGCAGCCTCTCCTTGGATAGCGGGAGCTACGAGCAGTACTTC.

This chain uses TRBV11-2 with TRBJ2-6; D call uncertain. With 4 bases removed from V and 0 bases from J, the gap between germline ends came to 16 bases. The CDR3 is 18 residues long. In germline, CDR1 is SGHAT, CDR2 FQNNGV. The CDR3 DNA follows: TGTGCCAGCAGCTCCCGGGCCCAATCCCTCTCTGGGGCCAACGTCCTGACTTTC. Its translation: CASSSRAQSLSGANVLTF.

In this sample, this clonotype turned up many times. The chain has TRBV12-5 and TRBJ2-7; no reliable D call. This CDR3 is built from 13 residues. CDR1 is LGHNT, CDR2 FRNRAP, per germline. V lost 1 base and J 0 bases, leaving 4 bases between the germline ends. CDR3 amino acids: CASGLGFSYEQYF. CDR3 in DNA: TGTGCTAGTGGTTTGGGGTTCTCCTACGAGCAGTACTTC.

This clonotype is a singleton in its sample. The chain joins TRBV30 to TRBJ2-4; a possible D gene is TRBD2 (6 bases). Germline loops: CDR1 GTSNPN, CDR2 SVGIG (reference sequence). The CDR3 consists of 16 residues. V was trimmed by 3 bases and J by 0 bases, leaving 15 bases between them. CDR3 loop: CAWSWGRSLAKNIQYF. For the CDR3, the DNA is TGTGCCTGGAGCTGGGGGAGGTCGTTAGCCAAAAACATTCAGTACTTC.

This clonotype has at least ten counts. The chain carries TRBV24-1 and TRBJ2-7; 11 positions agree with TRBD1. The CDR3 spans 15 residues. Trimming cost V 2 bases and J 5 bases; bases outside gene matches: 4. Germline CDR1 and CDR2: KGHDR and SFDVKD. Here the CDR3 DNA reads TGTGCCACCAGTGATTCCCGGGACAGGGGGGACGAGCAGTACTTC. Translated: CATSDSRDRGDEQYF.

This clonotype was counted many times. This sequence joins TRBV5-1 and TRBJ2-1, with TRBD2 matching over 12 bases. Germline-derived CDR1 and CDR2 are SGHRS and YFSETQ. CDR3 length equals 15 residues. Trimming cost V 3 bases and J 6 bases; bases outside gene matches: 4. The CDR3 protein is CASSWTSGTFNEQFF. The DNA for the CDR3 is TGCGCCAGCAGCTGGACTAGCGGGACCTTCAATGAGCAGTTCTTC.

This clonotype was observed a handful of times. The chain is built from TRBV29-1 and TRBJ1-1, with 10 bases that match TRBD1. V gave up 4 bases and J gave up 2 bases; unmatched junction bases: 7. CDR1 and CDR2 (germline): SQVTM, ANQGSEA. This CDR3 region has 15 residues. This CDR3 is CSVGDRGLLNTEAFF. In DNA, the CDR3 is TGCAGCGTTGGAGACAGGGGGCTTTTAAACACTGAAGCTTTCTTT.

This clonotype has at least ten counts. The rearrangement joins TRBV20-1 to TRBJ2-3; TRBD2 matches 11 bases. The CDR3 contains 17 residues. V dropped 5 bases and J dropped 5; count of bases not matched to a gene: 15. Germline CDR1 DFQATT, CDR2 SNEGSKA (reference sequence). This CDR3 reads CSAPEASGRRRGDTQYF. CDR3 nucleotides: TGCAGTGCTCCCGAGGCTAGCGGGAGGCGTCGAGGAGATACGCAGTATTTT.

This clonotype has just a few counts. V and J are TRBV20-1 and TRBJ1-1; TRBD1 matches 10 bases. The CDR3 spans 16 residues. The germline gives CDR1 DFQATT, CDR2 SNEGSKA (reference sequence). V gave up 0 bases and J gave up 4 bases; unmatched junction bases: 8. The CDR3 sequence is CSARDRGQGGFTEAFF. For the CDR3, the DNA is TGCAGTGCTAGAGATCGCGGACAGGGGGGGTTCACTGAAGCTTTCTTT.

This clonotype was seen repeatedly, ten times or more. The chain uses TRBV6-1 and TRBJ2-7; D is unresolved. V gave up 4 bases and J gave up 2 bases, with 15 bases separating them. Germline V gives CDR1 MNHNS, CDR2 SASEGT. The CDR3 has 15 amino acids. CDR3 loop: CASSGQPDGTYEQYF. CDR3 in DNA: TGTGCCAGCAGTGGACAACCGGACGGAACCTACGAGCAGTACTTC.

This clonotype was seen ten or more times. The rearrangement links TRBV5-6 to TRBJ2-1; 8 nucleotides agree with TRBD2. Germline-derived CDR1 and CDR2 are SGHDT and YYEEEE. V dropped 3 bases and J dropped 5; count of bases not matched to a gene: 13. This CDR3 is built from 17 residues. DNA of the CDR3: TGTGCCAGCAGCTCCCGATTCTTAGCGGGGTATAACAATGAGCAGTTCTTC. This sequence encodes CASSSRFLAGYNNEQFF.

This clonotype has ten or more counts. The chain links TRBV11-2 to TRBJ2-7; 11 bases are shared with TRBD1. The junction had 4 bases not matched to a gene; V was cut back by 0 bases and J by 0 bases. The CDR3 runs 17 residues. From germline, CDR1 is SGHAT and CDR2 FQNNGV. CDR3: CASSLEGGQGASYEQYF. The CDR3 nucleotides are TGTGCCAGCAGCTTAGAAGGTGGACAGGGGGCCTCCTACGAGCAGTACTTC.

This clonotype appeared many times. This rearrangement joins TRBV20-1 to TRBJ2-5; 7 bases line up with TRBD1. Trimming took 6 bases from V and 3 from J; bases not matched to a gene: 13. The CDR3 sequence is 15 residues long. The V gene's germline CDR1 is DFQATT and CDR2 SNEGSKA (reference sequence). CDR3 nucleotides: TGCAGTGCAAACCGGGACAGCTTTACCAAAGAGACCCAGTACTTC. Translation: CSANRDSFTKETQYF.

This clonotype occurred many times. This chain connects TRBV6-7 to TRBJ1-4; D not certain. TRBV6-7 is reported as an ORF; its role is uncertain. V was clipped by 7 bases and J by 8 bases, with 8 bases between them. This CDR3 has 11 residues. Here the CDR3 reads CASMGGEKLFF. The CDR3 DNA reads as TGTGCCAGCATGGGTGGCGAAAAACTGTTTTTT.